The entry below describes one TCR beta chain. The antigen is unknown. This sample was taken from a study of CD8+ T cells in alopecia areata. Whole-study findings and limits: Sharing of TCRs across patients appeared less clear than in mice, possibly for HLA-related reasons.

CDR3 length: 14 residues. Trimming took 7 bases from V and 1 from J, leaving 11 bases between them. The germline gives CDR1 LGHNT, CDR2 FRNRAP. Peripheral blood and lesional scalp punch biopsies were taken from alopecia areata patients. Sequencing used cDNA as its template, made by extracting RNA and reverse transcribing it. Only in-frame clones appear in the TCRdb table, and some are missing; sequencing was by immunoSEQ multiplex PCR. The table records about 170,000 clones, about 72% of them present only once. V is TRBV12-5 and J is TRBJ1-5; D unresolved. Sequencing was performed on CD8+ T cells sorted from blood, taken at week 0. This clonotype was sampled from a human donor with alopecia areata. The CDR3 loop reads CASVPGQSNQPQHF. The CDR3 DNA reads TGTGCTAGTGTCCCCGGGCAGAGCAATCAGCCCCAGCATTTT.